This T cell receptor (beta chain) comes out of a study of T cell changes during pregnancy in multiple sclerosis. There are 13 residues in the CDR3. Germline values: CDR1 SNHLY, CDR2 FYNNEI. TCRdb's table, derived via immunoSEQ multiplex PCR, lists solely in-frame clones and lacks some. The sample contains about 44,000 clones, around 90% of which appear only once. This clone was seen only a few times. The chain links TRBV2 to TRBJ2-3; 8 positions agree with TRBD1. This TCR came from a female donor with multiple sclerosis, enrolled in a pregnancy study. This specimen was CD4+ T cells from peripheral blood mononuclear cells, taken in the first trimester of pregnancy. The CDR3 region is CAGQGVGTDTQYF. The CDR3 DNA reads TGTGCAGGACAGGGAGTCGGAACAGATACGCAGTATTTT.